A single sample gave rise to the 29 T cell receptor beta chains below, sequenced in a study of CD8 T cells in ankylosing spondylitis. TCRdb independently ran MiXCR on the 5' RACE reads; one entry per CDR3 protein. The data contain some 95,000 distinct CDR3 sequences, around 9.4% of them seen just once; the ten biggest clones take up about 4.6%. Material: blood, either unsorted or a sorted T cell fraction (not recorded which). These receptors all stem from a male donor with ankylosing spondylitis or in good health (not recorded which).

This chain connects TRBV6-2 or TRBV6-3 to TRBJ1-6; 7 bases agree with TRBD1. The trim removed 6 bases at V and 5 bases at J, leaving 7 bases unmatched. Per the germline V gene, CDR1 is MNHEY and CDR2 is SVGEGT. The CDR3 runs 15 residues. The CDR3 reads CASSWDSVNNSPLHF. In DNA form, the CDR3 reads TGTGCCAGCAGCTGGGACAGCGTCAATAATTCACCCCTCCACTTT.

This clonotype was counted at least ten times. This sequence joins TRBV4-2 and TRBJ1-2, with 8 bases aligning to TRBD1. This CDR3 is built from 14 residues. The V and J ends lost 5 bases and 7 bases, in that order; junction bases with no gene match: 9. The germline V gene has CDR1 LGHNA and CDR2 YNFKEQ. Here the CDR3 DNA reads TGTGCCAGCAGCTATCCGGACAGGGTAGGTGGCTACACCTTC. It encodes CASSYPDRVGGYTF.

This clonotype was picked up many times. The chain recombines TRBV29-1 with TRBJ1-6, with D hard to call. The CDR3 covers 13 residues. Germline V lookup: CDR1 SQVTM, CDR2 ANQGSEA. CDR3 bases: TGCTCAGACAAGAGGGAAGATAATTCACCCCTCCACTTT. As protein: CSDKREDNSPLHF.

This clonotype has ten or more counts. The chain couples TRBV27 to TRBJ2-3; D unresolved. Trimming removed 5 bases at V and 4 bases at J, with 4 bases between. The CDR3 is 11 residues long. Germline V gene sequence: CDR1 MNHEY, CDR2 SMNVEV (reference sequence). The CDR3 sequence is CASSTADTQYF. The CDR3 nucleotides are TGTGCCAGCAGTACGGCAGATACGCAGTATTTT.

This clonotype was counted a few times. This chain uses TRBV20-1 with TRBJ2-7; possible D gene TRBD2, 5 bases. Germline V gene sequence: CDR1 DFQATT, CDR2 SNEGSKA (reference sequence). The CDR3 loop spans 14 amino acids. Trimming took 1 base from V and 0 from J, leaving 10 bases between them. CDR3 loop: CSARGTGSSYEQYF. The CDR3 DNA follows: TGCAGTGCTAGAGGGACGGGGAGCTCCTACGAGCAGTACTTC.

This clonotype was recorded a few times. The chain has TRBV7-2 and TRBJ1-2, with 7 bases matching TRBD1. V was pared by 1 base and J by 8 bases, with 4 bases of the junction left unmatched. Germline assignment: CDR1 SGHTA and CDR2 FQGNSA. This CDR3 spans 13 amino acids. The CDR3 DNA is TGTGCCAGCAGCTTAGATCAGGGGGGCGGCTACACCTTC. Encoded protein: CASSLDQGGGYTF.

Ten or more counts support this clonotype. This sequence joins TRBV5-1 and TRBJ2-1, with D tentatively TRBD1 (5 bases). The germline V and J ends were trimmed by 4 bases and 0 bases, with 17 bases remaining between them. Germline CDR1 and CDR2: SGHRS and YFSETQ. The CDR3 extends over 17 amino acids. CDR3 sequence reads: CASSTDLGRSSYNEQFF. Here the CDR3 DNA reads TGCGCCAGCAGCACAGACCTGGGGCGGAGCTCCTACAATGAGCAGTTCTTC.

In this sample, this clonotype turned up many times. The chain recombines TRBV28 with TRBJ2-2, with a possible D match to TRBD2 (6 bases). CDR1 MDHEN and CDR2 SYDVKM come from the germline V gene. V lost 7 bases, J lost 6 bases, and 21 bases lay in between. This CDR3 contains 16 residues. CDR3 loop: CASTPALGLRPGELFF. CDR3 in DNA: TGTGCCAGCACCCCGGCTTTGGGACTTCGGCCCGGGGAGCTGTTTTTT.

This clonotype appeared many times. This chain connects TRBV28 to TRBJ1-4; D is unclear. V lost 6 bases and J 3 bases, leaving 14 bases between the germline ends. Germline V gene lookup returns CDR1 MDHEN and CDR2 SYDVKM. CDR3 length: 15 residues. As DNA, the CDR3 is TGTGCCAGCAGCCGGATACGGGCGGCTAATGAAAAACTGTTTTTT. Its protein is CASSRIRAANEKLFF.

Notes on this clonotype: The conserved closing phenylalanine or tryptophan is absent in this CDR3, likely reflecting a read error. The chain recombines TRBV6-1 with TRBJ2-3; 10 positions agree with TRBD1. The germline V gene encodes CDR1 MNHNS and CDR2 SASEGT. This CDR3 comprises 15 residues. The ends lost 3 bases at V and 3 bases at J; junction bases unmatched: 3. The chain's CDR3 is CASSDPGQGTDTQYS. In nucleotides, the CDR3 is TGTGCCAGCAGTGATCCGGGACAGGGGACAGATACGCAGTATTCT.

This clonotype was counted ten times or more. The rearrangement links TRBV7-2 to TRBJ1-4; D is undetermined. This CDR3 has 14 amino acids. V was shortened by 2 bases and J by 3 bases, with 7 bases between the two germline ends. Germline CDR1 reads SGHTA; CDR2 reads FQGNSA. CDR3 DNA: TGTGCCAGCAGCTTATCGAGAGCTAATGAAAAACTGTTTTTT. This encodes CASSLSRANEKLFF.

This clonotype was observed many times. The chain carries TRBV7-6 and TRBJ1-2; possibly TRBD1 for D (6 bases). This CDR3 is built from 13 residues. The germline CDR1 and CDR2 sequences are SGHVS and FNYEAQ. V was shortened by 5 bases and J by 8 bases, with 15 bases between the two germline ends. The CDR3: CASSLVPGEGYTF. The CDR3 coding sequence is TGTGCCAGCAGCCTAGTCCCAGGGGAAGGCTACACCTTC.

The sample holds many counts of this clonotype. V gene TRBV5-1 combines with J gene TRBJ1-1; D may be TRBD1 (6 bases). There are 15 residues in the CDR3. Germline CDR1 SGHRS, CDR2 YFSETQ. V dropped 0 bases and J dropped 4 bases, with 13 bases sitting between them. CDR3 in amino acids: CASSLERGSVTEAFF. Here the CDR3 DNA reads TGCGCCAGCAGCTTGGAAAGGGGGAGTGTCACTGAAGCTTTCTTT.

The CDR3 sequence is CASSEAGARETQYF. The CDR3 coding sequence is TGTGCCAGCAGTGAAGCGGGGGCCCGGGAGACCCAGTACTTC. V and J are TRBV2 and TRBJ2-5, with D perhaps matching TRBD1 (6 bases). Trimming pared 0 bases from V and 5 bases from J, leaving 10 bases between. The germline CDR1 and CDR2 sequences are SNHLY and FYNNEI. The CDR3 covers 14 residues.

The chain joins TRBV7-3 to TRBJ1-6, with 7 bases that match TRBD1. J was trimmed by 9 bases and V by 1 base; bases with no gene match: 9. Looked up from germline, CDR1 is SGHTA and CDR2 is FQGTGA. The CDR3 contains 16 residues. The CDR3 region has the DNA TGTGCCAGCAGCTTAATGGCAGGGGGTAACGGTTCACCCCTCCACTTT. It specifies CASSLMAGGNGSPLHF.

This sequence joins TRBV3-1 and TRBJ2-3; 7 nucleotides agree with TRBD2. CDR1 is LGHDT, CDR2 YNNKEL, per germline (reference sequence). CDR3 length: 17 residues. The ends lost 0 bases at V and 0 bases at J; junction bases unmatched: 6. The CDR3 region has the DNA TGTGCCAGCAGCCAAGAAGTTTACGGGGGGAGCACAGATACGCAGTATTTT. Its protein is CASSQEVYGGSTDTQYF.

This clonotype was recorded at least ten times. In DNA form, the CDR3 reads TGTGCCAGCAGCCAAGTTTCGGGTTCACCCCTCCACTTT. Its translation is CASSQVSGSPLHF. The chain links TRBV14 to TRBJ1-6; D is ambiguous. V was pared by 1 base and J by 9 bases, with 7 bases between. The germline V gene encodes CDR1 SGHDN and CDR2 FVKESK. This CDR3 comprises 13 residues.

This clonotype was seen a few times. This sequence joins TRBV3-1 and TRBJ2-2; possibly TRBD1 for D (6 bases). Germline lookup yields CDR1 LGHDT and CDR2 YNNKEL (reference sequence). This CDR3 comprises 14 residues. V lost 4 bases to trimming and J lost 3 bases, with 9 bases between them. Written as DNA, the CDR3 is TGTGCCAGCAGCCGAGGACAGCACACCGGGGAGCTGTTTTTT. Its protein is CASSRGQHTGELFF. The complete variable domain, with remaining parts taken from reference TRBV3-1 and TRBJ2-2, reads DTAVSQTPKYLVTQMGNDKSIKCEQNLGHDTMYWYKQDSKKFLKIMFSYNNKELIINETVPNRFSPKSPDKAHLNLHINSLELGDSAVYFCASSRGQHTGELFFGEGSRLTVL.

This clonotype was counted a few times. The V and J genes are TRBV7-9 and TRBJ2-2, with 8 nucleotides matching TRBD2. The CDR3 length is 16 residues. From germline, CDR1 is SEHNR and CDR2 FQNEAQ (reference sequence). Trimming at V came to 4 bases and at J to 5 bases, leaving 9 bases not matched to a gene. The CDR3 reads CASSSSPSGLTGELFF. The CDR3 nucleotides are TGTGCCAGCAGCTCTTCGCCTAGCGGGTTGACCGGGGAGCTGTTTTTT.

This clonotype was detected ten times or more. The chain is built from TRBV7-6 and TRBJ1-3; 9 bases line up with TRBD1. CDR1 and CDR2 (germline): SGHVS, FNYEAQ. The length of the CDR3 is 14 residues. With 5 bases clipped from V and 4 bases from J, the junction kept 3 bases outside the gene matches. This CDR3 is CASSDGQGGNTIYF. The CDR3 bases are TGTGCCAGCAGCGACGGACAGGGGGGAAACACCATATATTTT. Based on the CDR3 plus reference TRBV7-6 and TRBJ1-3, the full variable domain is GAGVSQSPRYKVTKRGQDVALRCDPISGHVSLYWYRQALGQGPEFLTYFNYEAQQDKSGLPNDRFSAERPEGSISTLTIQRTEQRDSAMYRCASSDGQGGNTIYFGEGSWLTVV.

The chain carries TRBV28 and TRBJ2-7, with 7 positions matching TRBD2. CDR3 length: 15 residues. The V gene's germline CDR1 is MDHEN and CDR2 SYDVKM. V gave up 6 bases and J gave up 2 bases; unmatched junction bases: 10. The CDR3 sequence is CASSLGGGRTYEQYF. CDR3 DNA sequence: TGTGCCAGCAGCCTCGGGGGAGGGAGGACCTACGAGCAGTACTTC. The full variable domain, its missing parts supplied by reference TRBV28 and TRBJ2-7, is DVKVTQSSRYLVKRTGEKVFLECVQDMDHENMFWYRQDPGLGLRLIYFSYDVKMKEKGDIPEGYSVSREKKERFSLILESASTNQTSMYLCASSLGGGRTYEQYFGPGTRLTVT.

This clonotype was counted many times. This chain uses TRBV2 with TRBJ1-1, with D unclear. This CDR3 contains 14 residues. V was shortened by 4 bases and J by 4 bases, with 13 bases between the two germline ends. In germline, CDR1 is SNHLY, CDR2 FYNNEI. CDR3 in amino acids: CASSGWRVFTEAFF. As DNA, the CDR3 is TGTGCCAGCAGTGGGTGGCGGGTTTTCACTGAAGCTTTCTTT.

This clonotype was found many times. The chain couples TRBV13 to TRBJ2-5, with no clear D. V was pared by 2 bases and J by 5 bases, with 6 bases between. CDR1 and CDR2 from the germline V gene are PRHDT and FYEKMQ (reference sequence). This CDR3 region has 12 residues. This chain's CDR3 is CASSLRVETQYF. Here the CDR3 DNA reads TGTGCCAGCAGCTTAAGAGTGGAGACCCAGTACTTC.

This clonotype has ten or more counts. The J gene is TRBJ2-5, the V gene TRBV20-1; D is uncertain. This CDR3 spans 14 amino acids. The V and J ends lost 0 bases and 2 bases respectively, with 10 bases between them. The germline V gene has CDR1 DFQATT and CDR2 SNEGSKA (reference sequence). The CDR3 loop is CSARDPVGQETQYF. The CDR3, as DNA: TGCAGTGCTAGAGATCCTGTGGGACAAGAGACCCAGTACTTC.

The V call is TRBV7-2, the J call TRBJ2-3; 7 positions match TRBD1. The CDR3 is 16 residues long. Germline values: CDR1 SGHTA, CDR2 FQGNSA. V was clipped by 5 bases and J by 5 bases; unmatched bases: 13. In DNA, the CDR3 is TGTGCCAGCAGCCCTCACGGGCAGGGGGTGAAAGATACGCAGTATTTT. It specifies CASSPHGQGVKDTQYF.

This clonotype was recorded at least ten times. This rearrangement joins TRBV3-1 to TRBJ2-5; the D is unclear. CDR3 length equals 13 residues. The germline gives CDR1 LGHDT, CDR2 YNNKEL (reference sequence). Trimming removed 5 bases from V and 0 bases from J, with 7 bases in between. The CDR3 spells CASSVEYQETQYF. For the CDR3, the DNA is TGTGCCAGCAGCGTGGAGTACCAAGAGACCCAGTACTTC.

In its sample, this clonotype was seen a few times. The chain links TRBV7-8 to TRBJ2-1; 10 nucleotides match TRBD1. The CDR3 length is 18 residues. Trimming took 2 bases from V and 5 from J; bases not matched to a gene: 12. Germline V gives CDR1 SGHVS, CDR2 FQNEAQ. Here the CDR3 DNA reads TGTGCCAGCAGCTTACGTCTTCCCGGACAGGGGGACCACAATGAGCAGTTCTTC. It codes for CASSLRLPGQGDHNEQFF. Drawing the rest from reference TRBV7-8 and TRBJ2-1, the complete variable domain is GAGVSQSPRYKVAKRGQDVALRCDPISGHVSLFWYQQALGQGPEFLTYFQNEAQLDKSGLPSDRFFAERPEGSVSTLKIQRTQQEDSAVYLCASSLRLPGQGDHNEQFFGPGTRLTVL.

This clonotype was observed many times. Since a much larger clone is just one base distant, this may be a read error. The V call is TRBV9, the J call TRBJ2-3; D gene unclear. The V end lost 0 bases, the J end lost 5 bases, and 13 bases lay between the germline ends. From germline, CDR1 is SGDLS and CDR2 YYNGEE. CDR3 length equals 15 residues. The CDR3 protein is CASSVEVLRGDTQYF. The DNA of the CDR3 is TGTGCCAGCAGCGTAGAGGTCCTCAGAGGAGATACGCAGTATTTT.

In its sample, this clonotype was seen many times. The CDR3 DNA reads TGTGCCAGCAGCGTAGACATGGGGCCCGGCTACGAGCAGTACTTC. Protein sequence: CASSVDMGPGYEQYF. The V and J genes are TRBV9 and TRBJ2-7, with TRBD1 as a possible D gene (5 bases). The germline V and J ends were trimmed by 0 bases and 3 bases, with 13 bases remaining between them. This CDR3 comprises 15 residues. Germline V gives CDR1 SGDLS, CDR2 YYNGEE.